This T cell receptor (beta chain) was recovered during a study of cytotoxic CD8 clonotypes in ibrutinib-treated CLL. Study-wide findings and caveats: Treatment left the uncommon public clonotypes either contracted or stable in frequency. Exceeding age-matched healthy donors, baseline clonality also tracked the counts of circulating CD8+ T cells.

The method was immunoSEQ multiplex PCR; TCRdb's version includes in-frame clones alone and lacks a portion of them. The sample includes approximately 53,000 clones, roughly 83% of them seen just once. Worth noting for this clone: Its antigen remains unidentified.

Trimming took off 4 bases at V and 3 bases at J, with 6 bases between the two ends. From germline, CDR1 is SQVTM and CDR2 ANQGSEA. The CDR3 sequence is 11 residues long. The authors obtained roughly 1.8 micrograms of genomic DNA from cryopreserved PBMCs for TCR beta libraries. This sequence originates from a human donor with chronic lymphocytic leukemia. The chain couples TRBV29-1 to TRBJ1-2; D gene uncertain. The specimen was PBMCs, collected after 24 months of ibrutinib treatment. The CDR3 bases are TGCAGCGTTGGAGGAGACTATGGCTACACCTTC. Protein sequence: CSVGGDYGYTF.